The source of this TCR beta chain is a study of PD-L1 blockade in urothelial cancer. Study summary: The analyses of blood took place 3 weeks (second dose) and 6 weeks after treatment start.

Sequenced by immunoSEQ multiplex PCR; TCRdb stores in-frame clones only, minus some. The sample shows around 100,000 clones, approximately 86% of them seen only once. This CDR3 comprises 14 residues. Germline values: CDR1 MNHEY, CDR2 SVGAGI. Trimming removed 2 bases from V and 4 bases from J, with 11 bases in between. This rearrangement joins TRBV6-5 to TRBJ1-2, with a weak D call TRBD1 (5 bases). The sequence was obtained from a man aged 50-60 years with urothelial cancer. The source material was PBMCs, sampled around atezolizumab (anti-PD-L1) treatment. The CDR3 protein is CASSYTRGSYGYTF. The DNA of the CDR3 is TGTGCCAGCAGTTACACCCGGGGGTCCTATGGCTACACCTTC.